The 16 T cell receptor beta chains listed next were all sequenced from one sample in a study of diagnostic markers for celiac disease. TCRdb re-called the reads; one entry per CDR3 protein, DNA not given. This table lists a few thousand distinct CDR3 sequences. The sequenced material came from either unsorted cells or a sorted T cell fraction (not recorded which). The source of these receptors is a human donor. This table probably holds off-target reads from a library built for another chain.

This chain connects TRBV5-1 to TRBJ1-4; TCRdb names TRBD1, which stays unverified in the absence of DNA. The CDR3 has 15 residues. Germline CDR1 and CDR2: SGHRS and YFSETQ. CDR3 sequence: CASSLWGPISEKLFF.

This chain links TRBV5-1 with TRBJ1-2. Germline V lookup: CDR1 SGHRS, CDR2 YFSETQ. The CDR3 is 14 residues long. The CDR3: CASSPGGTFYGYTF.

Judged by frequency, this clonotype is medium-sized (0.01 to 0.1%). The V and J genes are TRBV20-1 and TRBJ2-2; TCRdb gives TRBD2 as the D gene, but with no DNA this cannot be confirmed. The CDR3 covers 14 residues. The germline gives CDR1 DFQATT, CDR2 SNEGSKA (reference sequence). CDR3 region: CSAPPGPWTGELFF.

This clonotype is identified as medium-sized from frequency. The gene calls are TRBV29-1 and TRBJ2-1; there is no DNA to check the TCRdb D call of TRBD1. Germline-derived CDR1 and CDR2 are SQVTM and ANQGSEA. This CDR3 has 16 residues. CDR3 sequence reads: CSAPTFESGRNNEQFF.

The CDR3 here is CASSLWATNEKLFF. V and J are TRBV7-2 and TRBJ1-4. Germline V gene data show CDR1 as SGHTA and CDR2 as FQGNSA. The CDR3 covers 14 residues.

This chain links TRBV7-2 with TRBJ2-7; TCRdb returns TRBD1, unconfirmable since there is no DNA. CDR3 length equals 15 residues. Germline V gene lookup returns CDR1 SGHTA and CDR2 FQGNSA. CDR3 region: CASSSIGTVGYEQYF. The full variable domain, in which reference TRBV7-2 and TRBJ2-7 provide the parts outside the CDR3, is GAGVSQSPSNKVTEKGKDVELRCDPISGHTALYWYRQSLGQGLEFLIYFQGNSAPDKSGLPSDRFSAERTGGSVSTLTIQRTQQEDSAVYLCASSSIGTVGYEQYFGPGTRLTVT.

The chain recombines TRBV12-3 or TRBV12-4 with TRBJ1-6; TCRdb's D call, TRBD1, is unchecked because there is no DNA. The CDR3 runs to 14 residues. The chain's CDR3 is CASSFGQTNSPLHF.

The gene calls are TRBV5-1 and TRBJ2-2; without DNA, the TCRdb call of TRBD2 cannot be checked. Germline CDR1 reads SGHRS; CDR2 reads YFSETQ. This CDR3 is 17 amino acids long. The CDR3 loop reads CASSLVAGRRNTGELFF.

This clonotype is identified as medium-sized (0.01 to 0.1%) from frequency. The CDR3 reads CANAGGLVSPLHF. The rearrangement uses TRBV6-5 and TRBJ1-6. The CDR3 length is 13 residues. The germline V gene encodes CDR1 MNHEY and CDR2 SVGAGI.

The rearrangement links TRBV5-1 to TRBJ2-6. CDR1 is SGHRS, CDR2 YFSETQ, per germline. This CDR3 has 15 residues. The CDR3 here is CASSLGNSGANVLTF.

V usage is TRBV11-2 and J usage is TRBJ2-5; without DNA, the TCRdb call of TRBD2 cannot be checked. CDR1 and CDR2 from the germline V gene are SGHAT and FQNNGV. The CDR3 consists of 15 residues. CDR3 amino acids: CASSPSLAAAETQYF.

Judged by frequency, this clonotype is medium-sized (0.01 to 0.1%). This rearrangement joins TRBV6-5 to TRBJ1-1; TCRdb outputs TRBD1, but without DNA this stays unchecked. Germline V gives CDR1 MNHEY, CDR2 SVGAGI. The CDR3 length is 16 residues. This CDR3 reads CASSRRTGALNTEAFF.

The V and J genes are TRBV7-2 and TRBJ1-1; without DNA, the TCRdb call of TRBD1 cannot be checked. Germline V CDR1 and CDR2: SGHTA, FQGNSA. The CDR3 has 14 amino acids. The chain's CDR3 is CASSSGQTYTEAFF. The full variable domain, completed using reference TRBV7-2 and TRBJ1-1, is GAGVSQSPSNKVTEKGKDVELRCDPISGHTALYWYRQSLGQGLEFLIYFQGNSAPDKSGLPSDRFSAERTGGSVSTLTIQRTQQEDSAVYLCASSSGQTYTEAFFGQGTRLTVV.

Considering frequency, this clonotype is medium-sized (0.01 to 0.1%). The V gene is TRBV7-9, the J gene TRBJ2-7; TCRdb proposes TRBD2, but this gene call is untestable without DNA. CDR3 length: 17 residues. Germline-derived CDR1 and CDR2 are SEHNR and FQNEAQ (reference sequence). The CDR3 protein is CASSPLTQGPTPYEQYF.

By frequency, this clonotype is large. The genes are TRBV12-3 or TRBV12-4 and TRBJ1-6. This CDR3 spans 15 amino acids. CDR3 protein: CASSLQPLGNSPLHF.

The V and J genes are TRBV10-3 and TRBJ2-5; TCRdb's D gene call, TRBD2, goes unchecked for lack of DNA. The CDR3 consists of 15 residues. Germline CDR1 and CDR2: ENHRY and SYGVKD. The CDR3 region is CAISGDSGDQETQYF.